This TCR beta chain was retrieved from a study of blood T cell repertoires in COVID-19. Germline CDR1 is SGHNT and CDR2 is YYREEE (reference sequence). The CDR3 extends over 14 amino acids. V lost 4 bases, J lost 3 bases, and 10 bases lay in between. Sequencing was performed with immunoSEQ multiplex PCR; in TCRdb, only in-frame clones are kept and a portion is missing. Here the sample spans roughly 290,000 clones, roughly 89% being singletons. The clonotype comes from a woman between 40 and 55 years old who had recovered from COVID-19. V is TRBV5-4 and J is TRBJ1-4; a weak D match, TRBD1 (5 bases). The sequencing input was PBMCs or T cells enriched from blood (not recorded which). The CDR3 protein is CASSQGGANEKLFF. The CDR3 DNA is TGTGCCAGCAGCCAAGGAGGGGCTAATGAAAAACTGTTTTTT.